This T cell receptor (beta chain) was retrieved from a study of blood T cell repertoires in COVID-19. With 3 bases clipped from V and 2 bases from J, the junction kept 4 bases outside the gene matches. Per germline, CDR1 DFQATT and CDR2 SNEGSKA (reference sequence). CDR3 size: 14 residues. Only in-frame clones appear in the TCRdb table, and some are missing; sequencing was by immunoSEQ multiplex PCR. Of around 340,000 clones listed, about 92% are singletons. As regards this clone: The sample has other DNA sequences that encode this CDR3 too.

Source material: peripheral blood. The sequence was obtained from a woman between 55 and 75 years old with COVID-19, enrolled during active disease. The rearrangement joins TRBV20-1 to TRBJ2-1, with TRBD1 matching 7 bases. CDR3: CSASNRGTYNEQFF. For the CDR3, the DNA is TGCAGTGCTAGTAACAGGGGTACCTACAATGAGCAGTTCTTC.